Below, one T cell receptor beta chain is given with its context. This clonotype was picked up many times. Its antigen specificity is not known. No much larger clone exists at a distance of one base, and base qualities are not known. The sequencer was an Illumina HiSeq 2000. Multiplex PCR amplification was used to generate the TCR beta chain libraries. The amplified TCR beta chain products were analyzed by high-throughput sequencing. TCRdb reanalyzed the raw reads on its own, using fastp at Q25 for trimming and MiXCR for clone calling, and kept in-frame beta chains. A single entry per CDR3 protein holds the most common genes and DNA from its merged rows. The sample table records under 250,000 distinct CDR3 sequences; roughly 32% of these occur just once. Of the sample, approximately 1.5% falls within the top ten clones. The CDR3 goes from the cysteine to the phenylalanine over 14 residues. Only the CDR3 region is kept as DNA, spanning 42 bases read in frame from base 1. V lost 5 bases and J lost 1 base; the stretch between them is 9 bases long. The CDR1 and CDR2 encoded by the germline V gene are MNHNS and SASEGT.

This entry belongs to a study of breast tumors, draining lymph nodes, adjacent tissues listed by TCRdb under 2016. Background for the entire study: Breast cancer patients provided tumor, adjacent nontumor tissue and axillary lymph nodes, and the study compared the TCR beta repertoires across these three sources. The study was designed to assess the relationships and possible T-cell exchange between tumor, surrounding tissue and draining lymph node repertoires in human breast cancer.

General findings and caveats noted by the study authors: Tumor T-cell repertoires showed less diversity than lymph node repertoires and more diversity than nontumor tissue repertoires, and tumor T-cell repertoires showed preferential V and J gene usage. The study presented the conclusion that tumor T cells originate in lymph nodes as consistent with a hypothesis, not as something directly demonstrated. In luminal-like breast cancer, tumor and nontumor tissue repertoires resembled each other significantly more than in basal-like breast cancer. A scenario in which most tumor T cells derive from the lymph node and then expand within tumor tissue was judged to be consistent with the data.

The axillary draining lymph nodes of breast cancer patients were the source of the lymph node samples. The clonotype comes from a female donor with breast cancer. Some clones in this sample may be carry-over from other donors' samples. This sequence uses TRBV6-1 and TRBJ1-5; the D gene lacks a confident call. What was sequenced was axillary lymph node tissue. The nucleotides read TGTGCCAGCAGTCAAGAAGCCAGCAATCAGCCCCAGCATTTT. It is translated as CASSQEASNQPQHF.